The 32 T cell receptor beta chains below all came from one sample that was sequenced in a study of T-cell reconstitution after alpha-beta-depleted transplantation in children. Preparation of the TCRbeta library was carried out with unique molecular identifiers. Each CDR3 protein is one row after TCRdb ran MiXCR on the PCR reads. The profile shows about 300,000 distinct CDR3 sequences, about 9.5% of them singletons. This specimen consisted of PBMCs, obtained before TCRalphabeta/CD19-depleted stem cell transplant. All receptors come from a boy younger than two with acute myeloid leukemia, due to receive a stem cell transplant.

This clonotype has ten or more counts. The V and J genes are TRBV7-9 and TRBJ2-3; TRBD2 matches at 8 bases. The CDR3 sequence is 15 residues long. Trimming removed 4 bases from V and 1 base from J; junction bases left unmatched: 4. The germline gives CDR1 SEHNR, CDR2 FQNEAQ (reference sequence). The CDR3 coding sequence is TGTGCCAGCAGCTATACTAGCGGAGGCACAGATACGCAGTATTTT. Its translation is CASSYTSGGTDTQYF.

The V and J genes are TRBV5-1 and TRBJ2-6, with D unresolved. From germline, CDR1 is SGHRS and CDR2 YFSETQ. Trimming removed 3 bases at V and 2 bases at J, with 6 bases between. The length of the CDR3 is 14 residues. Written as DNA, the CDR3 is TGCGCCAGCAGCTCTAACACTGGGGCCAACGTCCTGACTTTC. Translating gives CASSSNTGANVLTF.

This clonotype has a count of ten or more. This CDR3 is CASSQRQGAYNEQFF. The CDR3, as DNA: TGTGCCAGCAGCCAAAGACAGGGGGCCTACAATGAGCAGTTCTTC. The chain carries TRBV4-2 and TRBJ2-1, with 9 bases identical to TRBD1. The CDR3 is made up of 15 amino acids. V was clipped by 2 bases and J by 2 bases; unmatched bases: 1. CDR1 and CDR2 (germline): LGHNA, YNFKEQ.

This clonotype was counted at least ten times. V usage is TRBV7-6 and J usage is TRBJ2-7; 9 nucleotides line up with TRBD1. CDR1 is SGHVS, CDR2 FNYEAQ, per germline. Trimming removed 1 base from V and 3 bases from J; junction bases left unmatched: 1. CDR3 size: 14 residues. The CDR3 loop reads CASSLEDRGYEQYF. CDR3 DNA sequence: TGTGCCAGCAGCTTAGAGGACAGGGGCTACGAGCAGTACTTC.

This clonotype has only a few counts. V is TRBV5-1 and J is TRBJ2-5, with TRBD2 identical over 9 bases. CDR1 and CDR2 from the germline V gene are SGHRS and YFSETQ. The J segment lost 4 bases and the V segment lost 1 base, leaving 11 bases of the junction unmatched. The CDR3 is 17 amino acids. CDR3 sequence reads: CASSLFTGGRAGETQYF. CDR3 bases: TGCGCCAGCAGCTTGTTTACTGGCGGGAGGGCAGGAGAGACCCAGTACTTC.

Ten or more counts support this clonotype. This rearrangement joins TRBV19 to TRBJ2-3; D unclear. Germline V CDR1 and CDR2: LNHDA, SQIVND (reference sequence). The CDR3 covers 13 residues. V was clipped by 2 bases and J by 1 base, with 4 bases between them. The DNA of the CDR3 is TGTGCCAGTAGTATACAGGGCACAGATACGCAGTATTTT. Translating gives CASSIQGTDTQYF.

This clonotype was found many times. The germline gene is not matched at one end of the junction; a read error may be the cause. The chain couples TRBV20-1 to TRBJ1-2, with D tentatively TRBD1 (5 bases). The CDR3 sequence is 14 residues long. The germline V gene encodes CDR1 DFQATT and CDR2 SNEGSKA (reference sequence). The CDR3 is CSARDSPLNYGYTF. Written as DNA, the CDR3 is TGCAGTGCTCGAGACAGTCCTCTCAACTATGGCTACACCTTC.

V is TRBV12-5 and J is TRBJ2-3, with 9 bases matching TRBD2. The trim removed 1 base at V and 6 bases at J, leaving 5 bases unmatched. The germline gives CDR1 LGHNT, CDR2 FRNRAP. This CDR3 is built from 15 residues. The chain's CDR3 is CASGLGAGGRDTQYF. The CDR3 DNA reads as TGTGCTAGTGGTTTGGGGGCGGGGGGGCGGGATACGCAGTATTTT.

This clonotype was found many times. This chain uses TRBV7-2 with TRBJ1-2; D is ambiguous. The germline gives CDR1 SGHTA, CDR2 FQGNSA. The ends were cut back, 3 bases at V and 8 bases at J, with 10 bases in the middle. The CDR3 is 12 residues long. CDR3: CASSFRREGYTF. The CDR3 coding sequence is TGTGCCAGCAGCTTTCGAAGGGAGGGCTACACCTTC.

This clonotype was counted at least ten times. The rearrangement joins TRBV12-5 to TRBJ1-1; D unclear. Trimming stripped 0 bases from V and 4 bases from J, with 18 bases between. Germline V gene sequence: CDR1 LGHNT, CDR2 FRNRAP. The CDR3 is 17 residues long. CDR3 amino acids: CASGLVFETTSRTEAFF. The CDR3 DNA reads TGTGCTAGTGGTTTGGTATTTGAGACGACCTCCCGCACTGAAGCTTTCTTT.

The gene calls are TRBV5-1 and TRBJ2-7, with D maybe TRBD1 (7 bases). The germline V gene encodes CDR1 SGHRS and CDR2 YFSETQ. The length of the CDR3 is 14 residues. V lost 3 bases, J lost 1 base, and 11 bases lay in between. The CDR3 spells CASSWGDSSYEQYF. The DNA of the CDR3 is TGCGCCAGCAGCTGGGGGGACAGTTCCTACGAGCAGTACTTC. Using reference TRBV5-1 and TRBJ2-7 for the parts outside the CDR3, the full variable domain is KAGVTQTPRYLIKTRGQQVTLSCSPISGHRSVSWYQQTPGQGLQFLFEYFSETQRNKGNFPGRFSGRQFSNSRSEMNVSTLELGDSALYLCASSWGDSSYEQYFGPGTRLTVT.

This clonotype occurred many times. The chain employs TRBV5-5 and TRBJ2-3; 10 bases align to TRBD1. The CDR3 extends over 14 amino acids. The V segment lost 4 bases and the J segment 5 bases; nucleotides outside the gene matches: 4. Germline CDR1 reads SGHKS; CDR2 reads YYEKEE (reference sequence). The CDR3 region has the DNA TGTGCCAGCAGCCGACAGGGGGCTGGAGATACGCAGTATTTT. Residues: CASSRQGAGDTQYF.

This clonotype occurred many times. The chain is built from TRBV20-1 and TRBJ2-1; D remains ambiguous. This CDR3 has 11 amino acids. V shed 7 bases and J shed 5 bases, with 9 bases lying between them. CDR1 is DFQATT and CDR2 is SNEGSKA in the germline V gene (reference sequence). DNA of the CDR3: TGCAGTGTTGACACCAACAATGAGCAGTTCTTC. As protein: CSVDTNNEQFF.

This sequence joins TRBV27 and TRBJ2-5, with 7 bases matching TRBD1. Germline CDR1 MNHEY, CDR2 SMNVEV (reference sequence). The CDR3 sequence is 15 residues long. J gave up 0 bases and V 5 bases, and 6 bases lay outside the gene matches. The CDR3 nucleotides are TGTGCCAGCAGTCAGCCGACAGGGTACCAAGAGACCCAGTACTTC. This sequence encodes CASSQPTGYQETQYF.

The rearrangement links TRBV20-1 to TRBJ2-1, with D perhaps matching TRBD1 (5 bases). The CDR3 is made up of 11 amino acids. V gave up 6 bases and J gave up 9 bases, with 12 bases separating them. CDR1 is DFQATT and CDR2 is SNEGSKA in the germline V gene (reference sequence). CDR3 residues: CSATGRGEQFF. Here the CDR3 DNA reads TGCAGTGCGACCGGTAGGGGTGAGCAGTTCTTC.

This clonotype was counted at least ten times. The J gene is TRBJ2-3, the V gene TRBV6-2 or TRBV6-3, with 12 bases fitting TRBD2. Germline V lookup: CDR1 MNHEY, CDR2 SVGEGT. There are 16 residues in the CDR3. V gave up 2 bases and J gave up 0 bases; unmatched junction bases: 0. The CDR3 nucleotides read TGTGCCAGCAGTTACGGGACTAGCGGGAGCACAGATACGCAGTATTTT. This codes for CASSYGTSGSTDTQYF.

V usage is TRBV6-5 and J usage is TRBJ2-6; D remains ambiguous. With 9 bases removed from V and 1 base from J, the gap between germline ends came to 1 base. The CDR3 loop spans 11 amino acids. The germline CDR1 and CDR2 sequences are MNHEY and SVGAGI. The CDR3 bases are TGTGCCAGGTCTGGGGCCAACGTCCTGACTTTC. Its translation is CARSGANVLTF.

This clonotype occurred many times. V and J are TRBV12-3 or TRBV12-4 and TRBJ2-7; D is possibly TRBD1 (6 bases). This CDR3 region has 15 residues. V was clipped by 1 base and J by 3 bases, with 13 bases between them. The CDR3 here is CASSLGRTAHYEQYF. The DNA of the CDR3 is TGTGCCAGCAGTTTAGGCCGGACAGCCCACTACGAGCAGTACTTC.

This clonotype was counted between two and nine times. This chain links TRBV11-2 with TRBJ2-4; D may be TRBD1 (5 bases). V was cut by 5 bases and J by 1 base, with 15 bases left in between. Germline V gene lookup returns CDR1 SGHAT and CDR2 FQNNGV. The CDR3 has 16 amino acids. The CDR3 reads CASSAAGLSAKNIQYF. Here the CDR3 DNA reads TGTGCCAGCAGCGCGGCAGGGTTGTCGGCCAAAAACATTCAGTACTTC.

In this sample, this clonotype turned up many times. V usage is TRBV27 and J usage is TRBJ2-2, with 8 nucleotides matching TRBD1. The germline V gene has CDR1 MNHEY and CDR2 SMNVEV (reference sequence). V shed 3 bases, J shed 3 bases, and the junction held 3 bases outside the gene matches. CDR3 size: 15 residues. CDR3 in DNA: TGTGCCAGCAGTTTGGACAGGGATTACACCGGGGAGCTGTTTTTT. Translated, it gives CASSLDRDYTGELFF.

In its sample, this clonotype was seen many times. This chain links TRBV20-1 with TRBJ1-2, with D unclear. This CDR3 has 14 residues. Germline V lookup: CDR1 DFQATT, CDR2 SNEGSKA (reference sequence). The V end lost 2 bases, the J end lost 2 bases, and 12 bases lay between the germline ends. The DNA for the CDR3 is TGCAGTGCTAGATTGGTTAGGCCCAACTATGGCTACACCTTC. It codes for CSARLVRPNYGYTF.

This clonotype has a count of ten or more. This chain joins TRBV7-2 and TRBJ1-4; 11 nucleotides line up with TRBD1. This CDR3 is 14 amino acids long. V trimming: 5 bases; J trimming: 8 bases; junction bases outside the gene matches: 4. The V gene's germline CDR1 is SGHTA and CDR2 FQGNSA. In DNA form, the CDR3 reads TGTGCCAGCAGCGCGGACAGGGGGCGGGAAAAACTGTTTTTT. It yields the protein CASSADRGREKLFF.

This CDR3 is CASSYDPGGNTEAFF. CDR3 nucleotide sequence: TGTGCCAGCAGTTACGATCCTGGAGGGAACACTGAAGCTTTCTTT. The V call is TRBV6-2 or TRBV6-3, the J call TRBJ1-1; D ambiguous. The germline CDR1 and CDR2 sequences are MNHEY and SVGEGT. The CDR3 is made up of 15 amino acids. The germline V and J ends were trimmed by 2 bases and 1 base, with 11 bases remaining between them.

The V call is TRBV20-1, the J call TRBJ1-1; tentatively, D is TRBD1 (6 bases). The CDR3 contains 15 residues. The germline V gene encodes CDR1 DFQATT and CDR2 SNEGSKA (reference sequence). The CDR3 sequence is CGLSRLGRGKGEAFF. CDR3 bases: TGCGGCCTTTCACGTCTAGGCAGGGGTAAAGGTGAAGCTTTCTTT.

This clonotype was seen repeatedly, ten times or more. V and J are TRBV28 and TRBJ1-2, with D hard to call. Germline CDR1 MDHEN, CDR2 SYDVKM. Deletions cut 8 bases from V and 7 bases from J, with 20 bases between. The CDR3 totals 14 residues. The CDR3 spells CASSLRARVGGYTF. The CDR3 bases are TGTGCCAGCTCCCTAAGGGCTAGGGTAGGTGGCTACACCTTC.

This clonotype has only a few counts. The chain has TRBV4-3 and TRBJ1-2; D may be TRBD1 (6 bases). Germline CDR1 reads LGHNA; CDR2 reads YSLEER. The CDR3 runs 16 residues. Trimming shortened V by 0 bases and J by 1 base, and 12 bases separated the two germline ends. CDR3 nucleotides: TGCGCCAGCAGCCAAGAGGAGACAGGCCATAACTATGGCTACACCTTC. This sequence encodes CASSQEETGHNYGYTF.

This clonotype has ten or more counts. The chain is built from TRBV5-1 and TRBJ2-7; TRBD1 agrees at 11 bases. The CDR3 runs to 16 residues. J lost 2 bases, V lost 3 bases, and 7 bases had no gene match. Germline V gene sequence: CDR1 SGHRS, CDR2 YFSETQ. CDR3 DNA: TGCGCCAGCAGCTACGGGACAGGGGGTACAGCCTACGAGCAGTACTTC. This sequence encodes CASSYGTGGTAYEQYF. Combining the CDR3 with reference TRBV5-1 and TRBJ2-7 gives the whole variable domain KAGVTQTPRYLIKTRGQQVTLSCSPISGHRSVSWYQQTPGQGLQFLFEYFSETQRNKGNFPGRFSGRQFSNSRSEMNVSTLELGDSALYLCASSYGTGGTAYEQYFGPGTRLTVT.

A few counts support this clonotype. The J gene is TRBJ1-2, the V gene TRBV7-9; D is possibly TRBD1 (6 bases). Trimming left V 3 bases short and J 10 bases short, with 12 bases between. Germline-derived CDR1 and CDR2 are SEHNR and FQNEAQ (reference sequence). CDR3 length equals 12 residues. CDR3 nucleotides: TGTGCCAGCAGCTTGTGGACAGTATCCTACACCTTC. It yields the protein CASSLWTVSYTF.

This clonotype has ten or more counts. This chain's CDR3 is CASSTHSGDQFF. The CDR3 bases are TGTGCCAGTAGTACGCACTCAGGGGATCAGTTCTTC. The chain has TRBV19 and TRBJ2-1; possibly TRBD1 for D (6 bases). Trimming stripped 4 bases from V and 13 bases from J, with 14 bases between. The CDR3 extends over 12 amino acids. The germline V gene encodes CDR1 LNHDA and CDR2 SQIVND (reference sequence). Combining the CDR3 with reference TRBV19 and TRBJ2-1 gives the whole variable domain DGGITQSPKYLFRKEGQNVTLSCEQNLNHDAMYWYRQDPGQGLRLIYYSQIVNDFQKGDIAEGYSVSREKKESFPLTVTSAQKNPTAFYLCASSTHSGDQFFGPGTRLTVL.

V and J are TRBV5-4 and TRBJ2-1; D is possibly TRBD1 or TRBD2 (5 bases each). Per the germline V gene, CDR1 is SGHNT and CDR2 is YYREEE (reference sequence). V was clipped by 3 bases and J by 3 bases, with 13 bases between them. The CDR3 is made up of 15 amino acids. DNA for the CDR3: TGTGCCAGCAGCTGGGCCGGGACGGGCTACAATGAGCAGTTCTTC. As protein: CASSWAGTGYNEQFF.

Remarks on this clonotype: A clone one base away is much larger, so this may be a read error. The chain uses TRBV11-2 and TRBJ2-1, with 9 bases that match TRBD2. In germline, CDR1 is SGHAT, CDR2 FQNNGV. This CDR3 is 15 amino acids long. V shed 8 bases, J shed 8 bases, and the junction held 13 bases outside the gene matches. The CDR3 protein is CASGRTGLANDEQFF. The CDR3 bases are TGTGCCAGCGGAAGAACGGGACTAGCTAATGATGAGCAGTTCTTC.

There are many counts of this clonotype. The rearrangement joins TRBV28 to TRBJ1-5; D uncertain. This CDR3 has 15 residues. Germline V gives CDR1 MDHEN, CDR2 SYDVKM. The V gene lost 4 bases and the J gene lost 6 bases, with 16 bases spanning the gap. The CDR3 spells CASSYQAQVGQPQHF. CDR3 sequence (DNA): TGTGCCAGCAGTTATCAAGCCCAGGTCGGTCAGCCCCAGCATTTT. Combining the CDR3 with reference TRBV28 and TRBJ1-5 gives the whole variable domain DVKVTQSSRYLVKRTGEKVFLECVQDMDHENMFWYRQDPGLGLRLIYFSYDVKMKEKGDIPEGYSVSREKKERFSLILESASTNQTSMYLCASSYQAQVGQPQHFGDGTRLSIL.